The present T cell receptor (beta chain) was sequenced within a study of OX40 agonist ivuxolimab in advanced cancers. Study-level background: Ivuxolimab was delivered to patients intravenously every 2 weeks at doses spanning 0.01 to 10 mg/kg. Partial responses were achieved by three patients, of whom one had hepatocellular carcinoma and two had cutaneous melanoma.

Worth noting for this clone: The antigen remains unidentified.

Study observations and caveats: Specificity for antigen went undetermined in the expanded peripheral T cells.

Produced via immunoSEQ multiplex PCR; TCRdb's table is partial and in-frame only. The sample records tens of thousands of clones, 75% to 90% being singletons. This sequence originates from an adult with an advanced solid tumor such as melanoma, head and neck, liver or kidney cancer. Sequences were derived from CD4+ or CD8+ T cells sorted from blood, sampled in a trial of the OX40 agonist ivuxolimab.

The CDR3 region has the DNA TGTGCCAGCAGTGGGAGGCAGAGGCGCAATCAGCCCCAGCATTTT. This translates into CASSGRQRRNQPQHF. The chain links TRBV2 to TRBJ1-5; D is undetermined. The V and J ends lost 4 bases and 2 bases respectively, with 12 bases between them. The CDR3 has 15 amino acids. Germline V gene sequence: CDR1 SNHLY, CDR2 FYNNEI.